Reported below is one T cell receptor (beta chain). Its antigen remains unidentified. The source of the sample is a study of cytomegalovirus exposure and HLA in healthy donors. Study-wide points: It was reportedly the case that the classifier diagnosed cytomegalovirus status with high specificity and sensitivity. An analysis done earlier found most TCR beta V segments productive about 87% or about 30% of the time. According to the study, about 180 TCR beta chains were cytomegalovirus-associated.

60 Vbeta and 13 Jbeta primers were used in PCR. Some clones are missing from TCRdb's copy, which holds only in-frame ones; the method was immunoSEQ multiplex PCR. The sample comprises 150,000 to 200,000 clones, 65% to 90% of which are singletons, and about 2% rests with the top ten. The CDR3 runs to 13 residues. The germline V gene encodes CDR1 SGHNT and CDR2 YYREEE (reference sequence). With V trimmed by 0 bases and J by 10 bases, 4 bases remained unmatched. This receptor was obtained from a human donor in good health. Sequenced material: PBMCs. The rearrangement links TRBV5-4 to TRBJ2-4; TRBD2 matches 7 bases. The CDR3 sequence is CASSLEGRGIQYF. Written as DNA, the CDR3 is TGTGCCAGCAGCTTGGAAGGGCGGGGGATTCAGTACTTC.